This T cell receptor (beta chain) was documented in a study of PD-L1 blockade in urothelial cancer (dated by TCRdb to about 2017). Study-wide context: All patients started therapy around 2014 and received atezolizumab 1,200 mg intravenously every 3 weeks. About nine tenths of the roughly 29 patients were identified as males with urothelial cancer of bladder origin, and a prior smoking history was reported by 18 of 29 patients. An ECOG performance status of 0 or 1 was recorded for the patients, and 0 to 3 prior chemotherapy regimens had been received by the patients. Blood samples were analyzed at two time points: 3 weeks after treatment start (second dose) and 6 weeks after treatment start. Blood samples gave median yields of approximately 130,000 T cells and more than 80,000 unique TCRs, along with a median clonality of approximately 0.08. The study was an exploratory multi-omic analysis of somatic, immune and clinical correlates of response to PD-L1 blockade with atezolizumab in urothelial cancer. Pretreatment tumor samples, along with matched peripheral blood collected serially before and after atezolizumab treatment, underwent TCR sequencing. Durable clinical benefit was defined as a progression-free survival longer than 6 months, and TCR features were additionally tested against progression-free survival and overall survival. Whole exome sequencing and RNA sequencing of pretreatment tumors were performed alongside TCR sequencing in the same patients. Durable clinical benefit was achieved by nine patients and was not achieved by 20 patients. Under 30 patients had pretreatment blood TCR-seq, around 24 had at least one posttreatment blood collection, and around 24 had tumor TCR-seq. What the study reported, not specific to this receptor: Improved progression-free and overall survival was associated with having pretreatment peripheral blood TCR clonality below the median. Among patients with durable benefit, tumor-associated TCR clones showed greater expansion in peripheral blood 3 weeks after treatment started (n ≈ 24, p = 0.022). Because of the small sample size (n = 29) and the many exploratory analyses performed, the results are intended to be regarded as hypothesis-generating.

Synthetic TCR analog templates were spiked into each PCR to estimate absolute template abundance from read counts. Using the immunoSEQ assay, TCRbeta CDR3 regions were amplified from genomic DNA with bias-controlled V and J gene primers. Rearranged TCRbeta segments were sequenced at approximately 20X coverage. The study's processing was this. Clustering was used to correct sequencing errors, and CDR3s were annotated against IMGT so that V, D and J genes could be assigned. Downstream analyses used only productive TCRbeta rearrangements, leaving out any out-of-frame or stop-codon sequences. To compute clonality, Shannon entropy was normalized by the log of the number of unique productive sequences and then subtracted from one. Clones differing between time points or between blood and tumor were identified by Fisher's exact test with Benjamini-Hochberg correction at adjusted p below 0.01. TCRdb's version of the immuneACCESS table is confined to in-frame rearrangements and falls short of the full clone set. An unresolved V gene accounts for under half of the shortfall where checked; the remainder is of unknown origin. The V and J calls and clone size come from that table; D and trimming were worked out from the DNA. The sample table records about 43,000 clones; about four fifths of these occur just once. The ten most abundant clones make up around 15% of the sample.

In this sample, this clone turned up a few times. The antigen this receptor binds is unknown. Base qualities are not provided; no much larger clone lies one nucleotide away. The CDR3, from cysteine to phenylalanine, totals 16 residues. Kept here is only the CDR3 DNA, which spans 48 bases and is read in frame from base 1. V was cut back by 8 bases and J by 0 bases, leaving a gap of 17 bases between them. The germline V gene (reference sequence) gives CDR1 as LNHDA and CDR2 as SQIVND. Explained via the paper, the time point label denotes: peripheral blood 6 weeks after treatment start. The cohort comprised more than 25 patients with locally advanced or metastatic urothelial carcinoma treated at Memorial Sloan Kettering on a trial protocol. Peripheral blood mononuclear cells were collected pretreatment and during treatment, at between 1 and 8 total time points per patient. The Qiagen DNeasy Blood extraction kit was used to purify genomic DNA from total PBMCs and from tumor samples. Collected pretreatment and during treatment, PBMCs were isolated and stored as previously described.

This receptor was taken from a man aged 55 to 70 with urothelial cancer. This chain is built from TRBV19 and TRBJ1-5; tentative D gene TRBD1, with 6 bases matching. The starting material was PBMCs, obtained around atezolizumab (anti-PD-L1) treatment. The bases are TGTGCCAGTTCACAACAGGGATCATATAGCAATCAGCCCCAGCATTTT. Its translation is CASSQQGSYSNQPQHF.